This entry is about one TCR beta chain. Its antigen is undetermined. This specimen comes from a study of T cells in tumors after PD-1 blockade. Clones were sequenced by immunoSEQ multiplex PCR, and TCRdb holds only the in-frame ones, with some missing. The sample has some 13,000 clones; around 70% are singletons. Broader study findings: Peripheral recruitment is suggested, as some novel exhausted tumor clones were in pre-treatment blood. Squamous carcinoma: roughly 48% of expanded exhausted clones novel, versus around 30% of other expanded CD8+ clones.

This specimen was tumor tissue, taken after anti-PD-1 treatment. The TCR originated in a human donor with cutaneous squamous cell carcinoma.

The CDR3 DNA sequence: TGCAGTGCGGAAGTAGGTAATGAGCAGTTCTTC. It is translated as CSAEVGNEQFF. The chain links TRBV20-1 to TRBJ2-1; D gene ambiguous. The CDR3 loop spans 11 amino acids. Germline V lookup: CDR1 DFQATT, CDR2 SNEGSKA (reference sequence). The V gene lost 6 bases and the J gene lost 7 bases, with 10 bases spanning the gap.